This section outlines one TCR beta chain sequence together with its context. The antigen is not known. The protocol was immunoSEQ multiplex PCR, while the TCRdb copy is restricted to in-frame clones and leaves out a portion. The data hold 150,000 to 200,000 clones, with just under 90% observed a single time. This entry is derived from a study of T cell responses to AZD1222 COVID-19 vaccine. Findings of the study overall: Mapped onto spike, vaccine-associated CD4 TCRs spanned it and were dominant at 160-218 and 743-854. Regions left unmutated in variants are reportedly the target of nearly half of spike-specific TCRs. Mostly white British, mostly female donors; authors suggested clonal diversity may be underestimated.

V was trimmed by 5 bases and J by 3 bases, leaving 20 bases between them. The germline CDR1 and CDR2 sequences are MDHEN and SYDVKM. This CDR3 has 18 residues. This chain joins TRBV28 and TRBJ2-6, with D maybe TRBD2 (7 bases). This clonotype was obtained from an adult who received the MenACWY meningococcal vaccine as a control. The material was peripheral blood, obtained 28 days after the second dose of the MenACWY control vaccine. CDR3 bases: TGTGCCAGCAGTGCCCGGGTCGGGGGGCTAAGTGGGGCCAACGTCCTGACTTTC. Its translation is CASSARVGGLSGANVLTF.